A single sample gave rise to the 17 T cell receptor beta chains below, sequenced in a study of blood T cell repertoires in COVID-19. Clones were read by immunoSEQ multiplex PCR, and TCRdb kept only the in-frame ones, dropping some. The profile covers approximately 240,000 clones, with 87% appearing a single time and more than 5% taken by the ten largest. The sequencing sample was made of PBMCs or T cells enriched from blood (not recorded which). These receptors originate from a woman aged 25 to 39 with acute COVID-19.

V gene TRBV5-6 combines with J gene TRBJ1-5; no firm D call. V was trimmed by 0 bases and J by 5 bases, leaving 12 bases between them. The CDR3 has 15 amino acids. The germline gives CDR1 SGHDT, CDR2 YYEEEE. The CDR3 DNA reads TGTGCCAGCAGCTTGGAGAGGGAAGGCTATCAGCCCCAGCATTTT. Amino acids: CASSLEREGYQPQHF.

A few counts support this clone. The chain is built from TRBV11-2 and TRBJ2-1; 7 bases agree with TRBD1. This CDR3 has 15 amino acids. Germline V gives CDR1 SGHAT, CDR2 FQNNGV. The trim removed 4 bases at V and 3 bases at J, leaving 6 bases unmatched. CDR3 coding DNA: TGTGCCAGCAGCTCCTCGGGACAGCTCTACAATGAGCAGTTCTTC. Translating gives CASSSSGQLYNEQFF. Filled out from reference TRBV11-2 and TRBJ2-1, the complete variable domain reads EAGVAQSPRYKIIEKRQSVAFWCNPISGHATLYWYQQILGQGPKLLIQFQNNGVVDDSQLPKDRFSAERLKGVDSTLKIQPAKLEDSAVYLCASSSSGQLYNEQFFGPGTRLTVL.

V usage is TRBV4-1 and J usage is TRBJ1-1; TRBD1 is a possible D gene (6 bases). V lost 1 base and J lost 1, with 10 bases in between. This CDR3 is built from 15 residues. CDR1 is MGHRA and CDR2 is YSYEKL in the germline V gene. The CDR3 sequence: CASSQVDSRNTEAFF. In nucleotides, the CDR3 is TGCGCCAGCAGCCAAGTGGACAGCCGGAACACTGAAGCTTTCTTT.

This rearrangement joins TRBV28 to TRBJ2-2; D unresolved. Germline V gene lookup returns CDR1 MDHEN and CDR2 SYDVKM. This CDR3 contains 14 residues. V shed 6 bases and J shed 3 bases, with 11 bases lying between them. The CDR3 coding sequence is TGTGCCAGCAGCCTCCTACGATACACCGGGGAGCTGTTTTTT. Its protein product is CASSLLRYTGELFF.

Only a few counts were recorded for this clone. The genes are TRBV7-6 and TRBJ2-1; 11 bases match TRBD1. The CDR3 contains 16 residues. V shed 5 bases and J 7 bases; nucleotides not matched to a gene: 10. From germline, CDR1 is SGHVS and CDR2 FNYEAQ. CDR3 nucleotides: TGTGCCAGCAGCCGGCGGACAGGGGGCGCGGGGAATGAGCAGTTCTTC. Translating it yields CASSRRTGGAGNEQFF.

This clone was seen just once. The chain recombines TRBV28 with TRBJ2-3, with D possibly TRBD1 on 5 matching bases. The length of the CDR3 is 15 residues. Per germline, CDR1 MDHEN and CDR2 SYDVKM. With 9 bases removed from V and 3 bases from J, the gap between germline ends came to 19 bases. The CDR3 bases are TGTGCCAGTACGTTGATGGCAGGGCTAACAGATACGCAGTATTTT. It specifies CASTLMAGLTDTQYF.

This chain links TRBV2 with TRBJ2-3; a weak D match, TRBD2 (5 bases). This CDR3 is built from 12 residues. V was shortened by 7 bases and J by 1 base, with 6 bases between the two germline ends. Germline V lookup: CDR1 SNHLY, CDR2 FYNNEI. CDR3 bases: TGTGCCAGCAACGGGGGCACAGATACGCAGTATTTT. Amino acid sequence: CASNGGTDTQYF.

The chain couples TRBV20-1 to TRBJ2-2; no reliable D call. V was shortened by 5 bases and J by 6 bases, with 7 bases between the two germline ends. Per germline, CDR1 DFQATT and CDR2 SNEGSKA (reference sequence). The CDR3 has 11 amino acids. In DNA form, the CDR3 reads TGCAGTGCTGACTCGGCCGGGGAGCTGTTTTTT. Its protein product is CSADSAGELFF.

This clone was seen only once. This rearrangement joins TRBV6-1 to TRBJ2-6; TRBD1 matches at 7 bases. The CDR3 totals 18 residues. Germline V gene sequence: CDR1 MNHNS, CDR2 SASEGT. With 0 bases clipped from V and 2 bases from J, the junction kept 7 bases outside the gene matches. DNA for the CDR3: TGTGCCAGCAGTGAAGCATTACGACAGGGAACTGGGGCCAACGTCCTGACTTTC. This translates into CASSEALRQGTGANVLTF.

This chain connects TRBV6-4 to TRBJ2-2; 7 nucleotides match TRBD1. With 5 bases clipped from V and 3 bases from J, the junction kept 3 bases outside the gene matches. CDR3 length equals 14 residues. Per germline, CDR1 MRHNA and CDR2 SNTAGT. CDR3 sequence: CASSIGQDTGELFF. In DNA form, the CDR3 reads TGTGCCAGCAGTATCGGACAGGACACCGGGGAGCTGTTTTTT.

Concerning this clone: At the DNA level, this CDR3 is encoded by other sequences in the same sample as well. This chain connects TRBV28 to TRBJ1-3; unclear D gene. From germline, CDR1 is MDHEN and CDR2 SYDVKM. The V and J ends lost 8 bases and 2 bases respectively, with 7 bases between them. The CDR3 has 12 amino acids. The CDR3 coding sequence is TGTGCCAGCCGGGGTCCTGGAAACACCATATATTTT. Translation: CASRGPGNTIYF.

This clone showed up just once. The V gene is TRBV28, the J gene TRBJ1-2, with D perhaps matching TRBD1 (5 bases). The length of the CDR3 is 13 residues. Looked up from germline, CDR1 is MDHEN and CDR2 is SYDVKM. V gave up 5 bases and J gave up 4 bases, with 11 bases separating them. CDR3 bases: TGTGCCAGCAGTCTAGGGGCCGTCTATGGCTACACCTTC. Encoded protein: CASSLGAVYGYTF.

V is TRBV20-1 and J is TRBJ2-1; possible D gene TRBD2, 6 bases. The CDR3 consists of 13 residues. Germline CDR1 is DFQATT and CDR2 is SNEGSKA (reference sequence). Trimming pared 3 bases from V and 4 bases from J, leaving 10 bases between. The CDR3 region is CSASGDSYNEQFF. CDR3 DNA sequence: TGCAGTGCTAGTGGGGACTCTTACAATGAGCAGTTCTTC.

The rearrangement links TRBV3-1 (or the pseudogene TRBV3-2) to TRBJ2-2; a weak D match, TRBD1 (5 bases). The V end was cut by 3 bases, the J end by 0 bases, with 5 bases between. Germline CDR1 is LGHDT and CDR2 is YNNKEL (reference sequence). The CDR3 totals 14 residues. The CDR3 sequence is CASSQGPNTGELFF. The DNA for the CDR3 is TGTGCCAGCAGCCAGGGGCCGAACACCGGGGAGCTGTTTTTT.

The chain carries TRBV4-1 and TRBJ2-6; 7 nucleotides align to TRBD2. V lost 5 bases to trimming and J lost 2 bases; unmatched junction nucleotides: 6. CDR1 and CDR2 (germline): MGHRA, YSYEKL. CDR3 length equals 16 residues. Here the CDR3 reads CASSLAGVPGANVLTF. In nucleotides, the CDR3 is TGCGCCAGCAGCTTGGCGGGAGTCCCTGGGGCCAACGTCCTGACTTTC.

The rearrangement links TRBV18 to TRBJ2-1; 10 positions match TRBD2. The CDR3 covers 22 residues. V dropped 4 bases and J dropped 5; count of bases not matched to a gene: 26. The germline V gene has CDR1 KGHSH and CDR2 LQKENI. The CDR3 loop reads CASSLTFASGGTATSRDNEQFF. CDR3 in DNA: TGTGCCAGCTCACTAACTTTTGCTAGCGGGGGTACCGCGACATCCCGCGACAATGAGCAGTTCTTC.

The chain links TRBV4-1 to TRBJ1-6; D call uncertain. CDR1 and CDR2 from the germline V gene are MGHRA and YSYEKL. Trimming removed 0 bases from V and 4 bases from J, with 10 bases in between. The CDR3 consists of 16 residues. The CDR3 sequence: CASSQDLARYNSPLHF. The DNA of the CDR3 is TGCGCCAGCAGCCAAGATCTGGCCAGGTATAATTCACCCCTCCACTTT.